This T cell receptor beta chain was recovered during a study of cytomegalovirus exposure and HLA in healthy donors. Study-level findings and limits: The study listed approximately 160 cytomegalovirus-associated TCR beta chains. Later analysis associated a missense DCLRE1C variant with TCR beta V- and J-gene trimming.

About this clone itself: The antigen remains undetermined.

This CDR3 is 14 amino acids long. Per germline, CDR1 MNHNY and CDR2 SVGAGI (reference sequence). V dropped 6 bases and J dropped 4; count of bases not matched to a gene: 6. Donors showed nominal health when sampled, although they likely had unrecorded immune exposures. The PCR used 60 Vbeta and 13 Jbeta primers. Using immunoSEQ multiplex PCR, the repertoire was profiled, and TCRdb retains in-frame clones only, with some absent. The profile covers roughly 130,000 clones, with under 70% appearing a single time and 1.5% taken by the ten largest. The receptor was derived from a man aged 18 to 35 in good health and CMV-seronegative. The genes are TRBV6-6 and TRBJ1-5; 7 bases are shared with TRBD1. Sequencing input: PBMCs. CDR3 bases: TGTGCCAGCAGGTCCGGGACAGCAAATCAGCCCCAGCATTTT. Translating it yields CASRSGTANQPQHF.